Sequencing of this T cell receptor beta chain was carried out in a study of T cells in Graves' hyperthyroidism and ophthalmopathy. Study findings and constraints: The model foresaw ophthalmopathy a median roughly 6 months prior to onset.

Criteria for exclusion of patients were uncontrolled infection, other autoimmune disease, pregnancy or lactation. This clonotype is a singleton in its sample. As yet, its antigen is unknown. In germline, CDR1 is LNHNV, CDR2 YYDKDF (reference sequence). V dropped 8 bases and J dropped 0 bases, with 13 bases sitting between them. This CDR3 spans 15 amino acids. There were TCR beta CDR3 regions amplified from RNA transcripts. TCR CDR3 regions were first amplified by RT-PCR with HTBI primers. From the multiplex PCR reads, TCRdb called clonotypes with MiXCR, one entry per CDR3 protein. The table lists some 300,000 distinct CDR3 sequences, roughly a fifth of them singletons, with less than 45% in the top ten.

The chain is built from TRBV15 and TRBJ2-2; D possibly corresponds to TRBD2 (5 bases). Sequencing was performed on blood. The source is a man aged 50-59 years with Graves' ophthalmopathy. Here the CDR3 reads CATHPAGANTGELFF. Written as DNA, the CDR3 is TGTGCCACCCACCCGGCGGGCGCGAACACCGGGGAGCTGTTTTTT.